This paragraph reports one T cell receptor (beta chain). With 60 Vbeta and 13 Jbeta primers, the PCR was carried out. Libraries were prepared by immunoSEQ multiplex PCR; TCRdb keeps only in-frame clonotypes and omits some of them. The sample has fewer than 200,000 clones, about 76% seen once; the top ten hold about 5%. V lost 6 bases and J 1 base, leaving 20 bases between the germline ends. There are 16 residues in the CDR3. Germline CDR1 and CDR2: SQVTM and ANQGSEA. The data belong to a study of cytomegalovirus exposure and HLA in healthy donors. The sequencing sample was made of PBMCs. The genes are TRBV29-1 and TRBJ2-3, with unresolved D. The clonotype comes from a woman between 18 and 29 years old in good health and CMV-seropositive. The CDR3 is CSVHPARLSGTDTQYF. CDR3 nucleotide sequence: TGCAGCGTCCACCCTGCTAGGTTGTCTGGCACAGATACGCAGTATTTT.